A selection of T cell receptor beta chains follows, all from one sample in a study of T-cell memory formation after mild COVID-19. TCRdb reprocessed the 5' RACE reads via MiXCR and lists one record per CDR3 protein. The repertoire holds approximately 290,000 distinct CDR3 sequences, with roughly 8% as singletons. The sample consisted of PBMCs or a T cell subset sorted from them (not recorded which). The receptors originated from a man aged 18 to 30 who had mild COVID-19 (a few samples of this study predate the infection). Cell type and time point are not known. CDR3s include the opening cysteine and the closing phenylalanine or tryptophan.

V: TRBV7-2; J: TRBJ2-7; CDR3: CASSTQAGQNYEQYF
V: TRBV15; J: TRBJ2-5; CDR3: CATSRVFGLAGSQETQYF
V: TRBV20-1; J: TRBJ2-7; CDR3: CSANARLMSYEQYF
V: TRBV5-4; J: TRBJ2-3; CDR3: CASSSGGQTSTDTQYF
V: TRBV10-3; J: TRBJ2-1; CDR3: CAIRPQTGGPYNEQFF
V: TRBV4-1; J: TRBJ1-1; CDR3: CASSPDNYAPGRAAFF
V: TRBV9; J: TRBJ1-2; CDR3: CASSVDLTAYGYTF
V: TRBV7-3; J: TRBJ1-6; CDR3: CASSSQAGVGSPLHF
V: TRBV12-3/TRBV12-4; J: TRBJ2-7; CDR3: CASSSIRTGAISYEQYF
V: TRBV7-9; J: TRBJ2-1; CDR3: CASSWTSGEYNEQFF
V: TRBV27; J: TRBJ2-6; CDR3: CASSLFGPGQGAPGANVLTF
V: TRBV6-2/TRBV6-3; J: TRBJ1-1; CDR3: CASGTTGTANTEAFF
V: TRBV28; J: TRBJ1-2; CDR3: CASSEGGATYGYTF
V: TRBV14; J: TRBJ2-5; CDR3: CASSQEGLAARGETQYF
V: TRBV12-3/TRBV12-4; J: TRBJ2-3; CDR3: CASRFTELTDTQYF
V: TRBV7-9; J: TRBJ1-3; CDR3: CASSPEQGASGNTIYF
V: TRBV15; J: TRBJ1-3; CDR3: CATSRAITALGSGNTIYF
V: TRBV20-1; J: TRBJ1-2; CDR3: CSAREGTEYGYTF
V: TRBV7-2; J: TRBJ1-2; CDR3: CASNKITGVYGYTF
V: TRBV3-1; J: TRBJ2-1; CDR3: CASSRRDRGYNEQFF
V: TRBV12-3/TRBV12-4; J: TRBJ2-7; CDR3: CASSLGQERYEQYF
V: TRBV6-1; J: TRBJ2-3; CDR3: CASSDPAIRANTQYF
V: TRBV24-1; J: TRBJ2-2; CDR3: CATSDAANTGELFF
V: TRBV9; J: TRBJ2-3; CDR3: CATTPAGATDTQYF
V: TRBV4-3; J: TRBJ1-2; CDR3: CASSQEPLQGVYGYTF
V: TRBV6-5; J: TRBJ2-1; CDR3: CASRVDRGPYNEQFF
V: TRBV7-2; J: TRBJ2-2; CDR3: CASSPHRGTSGELFF
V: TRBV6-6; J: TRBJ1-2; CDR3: CASSYSVGGYTF
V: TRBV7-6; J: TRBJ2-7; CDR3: CASTAARSSYEQYF
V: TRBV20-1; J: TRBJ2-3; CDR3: CSARDRIRGADTQYF